These 20 T cell receptor beta chains came from one sample sequenced in a study of T cell responses to AZD1222 COVID-19 vaccine. The repertoire was sequenced with immunoSEQ multiplex PCR; TCRdb's copy has only in-frame clones and lacks some. The sample has approximately 190,000 clones; under 95% are singletons. The sequenced sample was peripheral blood, obtained on day 0 of AZD1222 vaccination. The origin of the receptors is an adult in good health.

The rearrangement links TRBV9 to TRBJ1-6; no definite D call. Germline V gene lookup returns CDR1 SGDLS and CDR2 YYNGEE. The ends were cut back, 0 bases at V and 0 bases at J, with 4 bases in the middle. The CDR3 is 15 residues long. The CDR3 is CASSVAGSYNSPLHF. The CDR3 bases are TGTGCCAGCAGCGTAGCCGGCTCCTATAATTCACCCCTCCACTTT.

The V call is TRBV10-3, the J call TRBJ2-1; perhaps TRBD1 as D (6 bases). Trimming took 1 base from V and 6 from J, leaving 10 bases between them. CDR1 and CDR2 from the germline V gene are ENHRY and SYGVKD. The CDR3 covers 14 residues. CDR3 in DNA: TGTGCCATCAGTGAGTTGGTAGGGGGCAATGAGCAGTTCTTC. This codes for CAISELVGGNEQFF.

This chain joins TRBV24-1 and TRBJ2-1; TRBD2 matches 7 bases. Germline V lookup: CDR1 KGHDR, CDR2 SFDVKD. The CDR3 sequence is 14 residues long. After removal of 5 bases from V and 1 base from J, the junction contained 1 base not matched to a gene. Written as DNA, the CDR3 is TGTGCCACCAGTGTGGGAGGGTCCTACAATGAGCAGTTCTTC. This gives the protein CATSVGGSYNEQFF.

The genes are TRBV7-2 and TRBJ1-2, with TRBD1 identical over 10 bases. CDR3 size: 14 residues. The V and J ends lost 6 bases and 5 bases, in that order; junction bases with no gene match: 6. CDR1 and CDR2 from the germline V gene are SGHTA and FQGNSA. The CDR3 loop reads CASRSTGGGYGYTF. The CDR3, as DNA: TGTGCCAGCAGATCGACAGGGGGCGGGTATGGCTACACCTTC.

V and J are TRBV18 and TRBJ1-1; D is possibly TRBD1 (6 bases). Looked up from germline, CDR1 is KGHSH and CDR2 is LQKENI. This CDR3 is built from 15 residues. The V and J ends lost 6 bases and 4 bases respectively, with 18 bases between them. The CDR3 loop reads CASSRQTGEGTEAFF. CDR3 nucleotides: TGTGCCAGCTCGCGACAGACAGGTGAGGGCACTGAAGCTTTCTTT.

This clone was detected ten times or more. The chain links TRBV10-1 to TRBJ2-1; D perhaps matches TRBD1 (6 bases). This CDR3 is 14 amino acids long. Germline V gene lookup returns CDR1 WNHNN and CDR2 SYGVQD (reference sequence). The V end lost 5 bases, the J end lost 8 bases, and 16 bases lay between the germline ends. Here the CDR3 reads CASSRQAPRDEQFF. Here the CDR3 DNA reads TGCGCCAGCAGTAGACAGGCCCCCAGGGATGAGCAGTTCTTC.

The CDR3, as DNA: TGTGCCAGCAGCTTAGGTCTTTACGAGCAGTACTTC. This sequence encodes CASSLGLYEQYF. The chain employs TRBV13 and TRBJ2-7, with D unresolved. The CDR3 loop spans 12 amino acids. V was pared by 0 bases and J by 4 bases, with 4 bases between. In germline, CDR1 is PRHDT, CDR2 FYEKMQ (reference sequence).

This clone was seen repeatedly, ten times or more. J is TRBJ1-2 and V is TRBV4-1; weak D call: TRBD1 (5 bases). V was trimmed by 4 bases and J by 1 base, leaving 13 bases between them. CDR1 MGHRA and CDR2 YSYEKL come from the germline V gene. This CDR3 comprises 15 residues. CDR3 amino acids: CASSLHGGDNYGYTF. In nucleotides, the CDR3 is TGCGCCAGCAGCCTCCATGGGGGGGATAACTATGGCTACACCTTC.

This chain joins TRBV12-3 or TRBV12-4 and TRBJ2-7; D ambiguous. The CDR3 sequence is 12 residues long. Trimming shortened V by 0 bases and J by 2 bases, and 2 bases separated the two germline ends. The CDR3 bases are TGTGCCAGCAGTTTAGCGGCCTACGAGCAGTACTTC. Translating it yields CASSLAAYEQYF.

The chain couples TRBV18 to TRBJ2-7; perhaps TRBD1 as D (7 bases). Germline loops: CDR1 KGHSH, CDR2 LQKENI. The CDR3 has 14 amino acids. V lost 3 bases, J lost 4 bases, and 13 bases lay in between. In DNA, the CDR3 is TGTGCCAGCTCACCTGCAGGGGGAGGTTACGAGCAGTACTTC. Its protein product is CASSPAGGGYEQYF.

The V call is TRBV24-1, the J call TRBJ2-1; D gene uncertain. Trimming stripped 0 bases from V and 4 bases from J, with 12 bases between. The germline V gene has CDR1 KGHDR and CDR2 SFDVKD. The CDR3 sequence is 16 residues long. CDR3 protein: CATSDLKVNAYNEQFF. The CDR3 nucleotides are TGTGCCACCAGTGATTTGAAGGTGAACGCGTACAATGAGCAGTTCTTC.

The chain employs TRBV7-9 and TRBJ1-3, with 7 bases fitting TRBD1. The germline V gene has CDR1 SEHNR and CDR2 FQNEAQ (reference sequence). The V gene end was trimmed by 0 bases and the J gene end by 4 bases; junction bases not matched to a gene: 3. CDR3 size: 15 residues. CDR3 coding DNA: TGTGCCAGCAGCTTAGCATCAGGGGGAGGAAACACCATATATTTT. Its protein product is CASSLASGGGNTIYF.

This rearrangement joins TRBV4-1 to TRBJ2-7, with 7 bases fitting TRBD2. Germline V CDR1 and CDR2: MGHRA, YSYEKL. This CDR3 is built from 18 residues. J lost 2 bases, V lost 0 bases, and 13 bases had no gene match. The CDR3 protein is CASSQDGLGGLITYEQYF. Here the CDR3 DNA reads TGCGCCAGCAGCCAAGATGGGCTTGGGGGACTAATCACCTACGAGCAGTACTTC.

The chain links TRBV5-3 to TRBJ2-1; 9 bases are a match to TRBD1. TRBV5-3 belongs to the ORF category, with a function that is uncertain. This CDR3 spans 16 amino acids. The ends lost 3 bases at V and 8 bases at J; junction bases unmatched: 12. CDR3 region: CARSWGVDRGLHEQFF. CDR3 sequence (DNA): TGTGCCAGAAGCTGGGGGGTGGACAGGGGCTTGCATGAGCAGTTCTTC.

The J gene is TRBJ1-1, the V gene TRBV19; D is unresolved. CDR3 size: 13 residues. Looked up from germline, CDR1 is LNHDA and CDR2 is SQIVND (reference sequence). V dropped 6 bases and J dropped 6 bases, with 14 bases sitting between them. The CDR3 bases are TGTGCCAGTAGACCGAATGGGCGGCCTGAAGCTTTCTTT. This encodes CASRPNGRPEAFF.

This clone has just one count. The genes are TRBV19 and TRBJ1-2; 8 bases fit TRBD1. Germline lookup yields CDR1 LNHDA and CDR2 SQIVND (reference sequence). The CDR3 totals 13 residues. The junction had 5 bases not matched to a gene; V was cut back by 5 bases and J by 6 bases. The CDR3: CASSPRTGNGYTF. For the CDR3, the DNA is TGTGCCAGTAGTCCTCGGACAGGGAATGGCTACACCTTC.

This chain joins TRBV10-3 and TRBJ2-2, with 11 bases identical to TRBD2. V was pared by 7 bases and J by 4 bases, with 8 bases of the junction left unmatched. The CDR3 is 16 residues long. CDR1 and CDR2 (germline): ENHRY, SYGVKD. The chain's CDR3 is CAIMSLAGARTGELFF. The CDR3, as DNA: TGTGCCATCATGTCACTAGCGGGAGCCCGCACCGGGGAGCTGTTTTTT.

The chain uses TRBV7-7 and TRBJ2-3, with D possibly matching TRBD2 (6 bases). CDR3 length equals 15 residues. The V gene's germline CDR1 is SSHAT and CDR2 FNYEAQ (reference sequence). Trimming took 3 bases from V and 1 from J, leaving 11 bases between them. CDR3 coding DNA: TGTGCCAGCAGCTTCGGGAGTTCGGGCACAGATACGCAGTATTTT. This encodes CASSFGSSGTDTQYF.

The J gene is TRBJ2-5, the V gene TRBV7-3; D call uncertain. Trimming cost V 1 base and J 4 bases, with 7 bases left between them. The CDR3 runs to 13 residues. From germline, CDR1 is SGHTA and CDR2 FQGTGA. The CDR3 loop reads CASSLRPPETQYF. The CDR3 DNA follows: TGTGCCAGCAGCTTAAGGCCTCCAGAGACCCAGTACTTC. The entire variable domain, with the rest obtained from reference TRBV7-3 and TRBJ2-5, is as follows: GAGVSQTPSNKVTEKGKYVELRCDPISGHTALYWYRQSLGQGPEFLIYFQGTGAADDSGLPNDRFFAVRPEGSVSTLKIQRTERGDSAVYLCASSLRPPETQYFGPGTRLLVL.

The chain uses TRBV7-9 and TRBJ1-2; D not certain. This CDR3 has 12 residues. The ends were cut back, 7 bases at V and 6 bases at J, with 12 bases in the middle. Germline CDR1 and CDR2: SEHNR and FQNEAQ (reference sequence). CDR3 DNA: TGTGCCAGCACCCTCGGTACAGATGGCTACACCTTC. Its translation: CASTLGTDGYTF. Full variable domain (rest looked up from reference TRBV7-9 and TRBJ1-2): DTGVSQNPRHKITKRGQNVTFRCDPISEHNRLYWYRQTLGQGPEFLTYFQNEAQLEKSRLLSDRFSAERPKGSFSTLEIQRTEQGDSAMYLCASTLGTDGYTFGSGTRLTVV.